This T cell receptor (beta chain) appears in the sequencing data of a study of T cell responses to AZD1222 COVID-19 vaccine (dated by TCRdb to about 2021). The study in broad terms: AZD1222 recipients given second doses at about 4 weeks or at about 12 weeks were pooled, since spike-specific TCR depth and breadth were not found to differ between the two schedules. TCR sequencing was performed for 230 to 250 trial participants, of whom some 200 were given two doses of AZD1222 and around 25 were given two doses of MenACWY control vaccine. Enrollment into the trials was organized by age into subgroups of 18-55, 56-69 and 70-plus years, and those subgroups contained roughly 140, 27 and 60 TCR-sequenced participants, respectively. The paper's findings and limits, for the study overall: In the small 56-69-year group, the increase in depth fell short of significance, most likely because of low power. Only 5 to 7 AZD1222 recipients were SARS-CoV-2 seropositive at baseline, limiting conclusions about previously exposed vaccinees. Because no day 14 peak-response samples were available, repertoires were characterized only after the peak T cell response. Epitopes outside the regions mutated in the B.1.351 and B.1.1.7 variants were reportedly recognized by nearly half of the unique spike-specific TCRs. Most participants were white British and females outnumbered males, and the authors suggested that clonal diversity may have been underestimated. Vaccine-associated CD4 TCRs spanned the whole spike protein, with dominant responses in regions 160-218 and 743-854. Spike-specific TCR breadth and depth rose significantly after two AZD1222 doses compared with day 0 and with MenACWY recipients.

Trimming takes 5 bases from V and 4 bases from J, and the germline ends sit 15 bases apart. The cysteine opens and the phenylalanine closes a CDR3 of 14 amino acids. The entry retains the CDR3 DNA only, 42 bases that are in frame from base 1. Via the germline V gene, CDR1 is SNHLY and CDR2 FYNNEI. The CDR3 regions of human TCRbeta chains were subjected to immunosequencing. Per the original workflow: Repertoire TCRs were matched against a reference library of SARS-CoV-2-specific TCRs generated with the MIRA antigen-specificity platform. Breadth meant the fraction of unique TCRs that were SARS-CoV-2-associated, whereas depth meant the fraction of total T cells that were SARS-CoV-2-associated. Using the MIRA data, every spike-specific TCR was mapped to the spike region that the TCR reacted to and assigned to either a CD4 or a CD8 class. Log10-transformed breadth and depth values were compared by one-way ANOVA with Sidak's multiple comparisons tests. This is the immuneACCESS table as TCRdb keeps it, with only in-frame sequences that have V and J called. A part of the clones is gone; compared with another copy, unresolved V genes explain less than half, and the rest is unexplained. V and J calls and clone size come straight from that table; D and trimming were deduced from the DNA. This sample has 140,000 to 150,000 clones in its table, and under 95% of those were observed once. Of the sample, about 2.1% is held by the ten largest clones.

A remark on this clone: Its antigen is unknown. Nothing much larger sits one base from this clone, and base qualities are not available.

In the paper's terms, the time point label means: baseline before first vaccination. Vaccinee samples were obtained from the UK trials COV001 and COV002, which included a single-blind randomized controlled phase 2/3 trial of AZD1222 (ChAdOx1 nCoV-19) in healthy adults. For TCRbeta chain sequencing, PBMC samples were collected from trial participants at day 0 and at day 28 after the second dose. This sample comprised peripheral blood, obtained on day 0 of AZD1222 vaccination. Rearrangement joined TRBV2 to TRBJ2-7; 5 matching bases give a weak D call of TRBD1. This TCR came from an adult in good health. Read as DNA, the sequence is TGTGCCAGCAGTAAGGACACTCAACCTTACGAGCAGTACTTC. Translated, it reads CASSKDTQPYEQYF.